These T cell receptor beta chains were read from a single sample in a study of molecular identifiers for immune sequencing clone quantification. TCRdb redid the calling of the PCR reads with MiXCR, one entry per CDR3 protein. The table records 80,000 to 130,000 distinct CDR3 sequences, under 40% of them present only once. The sample comprised naive CD8+ T cells from blood, with Jurkat cell RNA spiked in. The receptors come from a human donor in good health. Some libraries in this study had Jurkat cell RNA spiked in. The CDR3 runs from the conserved cysteine through the conserved F or W. The order of the fields is clone size, V gene, J gene, D gene, CDR3 protein, CDR3 DNA. A D gene is named only where the DNA matches it firmly. Rows give clone size only sometimes, using once, few, many, or a class for an expanded clone.

few,TRBV6-2/TRBV6-3,TRBJ1-5,.,CASSSSRGGVGAPQHF,TGTGCCAGCAGCTCATCGAGGGGAGGGGTCGGTGCGCCCCAGCATTTT
many,TRBV20-1,TRBJ2-5,.,CSARDQETQYF,TGCAGTGCTAGAGACCAAGAGACCCAGTACTTC
.,TRBV6-2/TRBV6-3,TRBJ2-6,TRBD1,CASSIGQGASSGANVLTF,TGTGCCAGCAGCATCGGACAGGGGGCCAGCTCTGGGGCCAACGTCCTGACTTTC
few,TRBV11-2,TRBJ2-7,.,CASSFASYEQYF,TGTGCCAGCAGCTTTGCCTCCTACGAGCAGTACTTC
few,TRBV7-9,TRBJ2-1,TRBD2,CASSLAQYGTNNEQFF,TGTGCCAGCAGCTTAGCGCAATATGGGACTAACAATGAGCAGTTCTTC
.,TRBV5-1,TRBJ1-1,TRBD1,CASSLVTGGGTEAFF,TGCGCCAGCAGCTTGGTGACAGGGGGTGGGACTGAAGCTTTCTTT
many,TRBV7-9,TRBJ2-1,.,CASSPKDSSYNEQFF,TGTGCCAGCAGCCCCAAGGACAGCTCCTACAATGAGCAGTTCTTC
many,TRBV7-3,TRBJ2-3,.,CASSSPPTDTQYF,TGTGCCAGCAGCTCCCCGCCGACAGATACGCAGTATTTT
few,TRBV5-6,TRBJ2-7,.,CASSSSNRVGEQYF,TGTGCCAGCAGCTCCTCGAACAGGGTTGGGGAGCAGTACTTC
few,TRBV28,TRBJ2-2,.,CASRVGPGELFF,TGTGCCAGCAGAGTGGGTCCCGGGGAGCTGTTTTTT
.,TRBV27,TRBJ2-7,.,CASSPTNSYEQYF,TGTGCCAGCAGTCCCACAAACTCCTACGAGCAGTACTTC
many,TRBV2,TRBJ2-3,TRBD2,CASSGLAETDTQYF,TGTGCCAGCAGTGGACTAGCGGAAACAGATACGCAGTATTTT
few,TRBV7-9,TRBJ2-7,.,CASSSSGAVHEQYF,TGTGCCAGCAGCTCGTCCGGGGCGGTCCACGAGCAGTACTTC
.,TRBV20-1,TRBJ2-7,.,CSARVFRGFEQYF,TGCAGTGCTAGAGTGTTCCGAGGTTTCGAGCAGTACTTC
few,TRBV6-2/TRBV6-3,TRBJ1-5,TRBD1,CASTGQGWKQPQHF,TGTGCCAGCACCGGACAGGGGTGGAAGCAGCCCCAGCATTTT
.,TRBV20-1,TRBJ1-6,.,CSASRWEGGTPLHF,TGCAGTGCTTCCCGATGGGAGGGTGGGACACCCCTCCACTTT
many,TRBV9,TRBJ1-1,.,CASSVVGHMNTEAFF,TGTGCCAGCAGCGTAGTCGGACACATGAACACTGAAGCTTTCTTT
many,TRBV29-1,TRBJ2-7,.,CSVAAKYEQYF,TGCAGCGTTGCTGCTAAGTACGAGCAGTACTTC
few,TRBV11-2,TRBJ2-3,TRBD2,CASRLTSGSLLTDTQYF,TGTGCCAGCAGGTTGACTAGCGGGAGTCTCCTCACAGATACGCAGTATTTT
many,TRBV14,TRBJ2-7,TRBD1,CASSHPGQGRLEQYF,TGTGCCAGCAGCCACCCGGGACAGGGCCGCCTCGAGCAGTACTTC
.,TRBV28,TRBJ2-3,TRBD2,CASRLPSGRSSDTQYF,TGTGCCAGCAGATTACCCAGCGGGAGATCGTCAGATACGCAGTATTTT
.,TRBV28,TRBJ1-6,.,CASKWGLTNSPLHF,TGTGCCAGCAAGTGGGGACTTACTAATTCACCCCTCCACTTT
many,TRBV28,TRBJ2-7,.,CASSLSGFTQYEQYF,TGTGCCAGCAGTTTATCTGGTTTTACCCAGTACGAGCAGTACTTC
.,TRBV7-6,TRBJ2-7,.,CASSPSRTYEQYF,TGTGCCAGCAGCCCAAGCAGGACCTACGAGCAGTACTTC
.,TRBV4-3,TRBJ2-1,.,CASSQYGLGVYNEQFF,TGCGCCAGCAGCCAATATGGACTGGGGGTGTACAATGAGCAGTTCTTC
.,TRBV4-3,TRBJ2-7,.,CASSQDQGPSSVEQYF,TGCGCCAGCAGCCAAGATCAGGGACCCTCCTCCGTCGAGCAGTACTTC
.,TRBV19,TRBJ1-5,.,CASSFPTVGDQPQHF,TGTGCCAGTAGTTTCCCGACTGTGGGGGACCAGCCCCAGCATTTT
.,TRBV9,TRBJ2-5,TRBD2,CASSAGLAGLGETQYF,TGTGCCAGCAGCGCGGGACTAGCGGGATTAGGAGAGACCCAGTACTTC
few,TRBV2,TRBJ1-1,.,CASSVTGNTEAFF,TGTGCCAGCAGTGTCACAGGGAACACTGAAGCTTTCTTT
many,TRBV27,TRBJ2-5,.,CASSAYLQETQYF,TGTGCCAGCAGTGCTTACCTCCAAGAGACCCAGTACTTC
many,TRBV12-3/TRBV12-4,TRBJ1-1,.,CATSWNTEAFF,TGTGCCACCTCCTGGAACACTGAAGCTTTCTTT
many,TRBV27,TRBJ2-5,.,CASSLNFGQGYRETQYF,TGTGCCAGCAGTTTAAATTTTGGGCAGGGGTATCGAGAGACCCAGTACTTC
.,TRBV11-2,TRBJ1-1,.,CASSLEGAEAFF,TGTGCCAGCAGCTTAGAGGGGGCTGAAGCTTTCTTT
many,TRBV20-1,TRBJ2-4,.,CSARDPRDQYF,TGCAGTGCTAGAGATCCGCGGGATCAGTACTTC
many,TRBV5-4,TRBJ2-7,.,CASSSEGGEQYF,TGTGCCAGCAGCTCCGAGGGGGGCGAGCAGTACTTC
few,TRBV24-1,TRBJ2-3,.,CATSDFGTDTQYF,TGTGCCACCAGTGATTTCGGCACAGATACGCAGTATTTT
.,TRBV5-3,TRBJ2-7,TRBD2,CASSYPASGDYEQYF,TGTGCCAGCAGCTATCCGGCTAGCGGGGACTACGAGCAGTACTTC
many,TRBV28,TRBJ2-7,TRBD2,CATFPGGPVEQYF,TGTGCCACCTTTCCGGGAGGGCCCGTCGAGCAGTACTTC
few,TRBV19,TRBJ2-2,.,CASSTGTFNYRELFF,TGTGCCAGTAGTACCGGGACTTTCAACTACAGGGAGCTGTTTTTT
.,TRBV18,TRBJ2-7,.,CASSPNELYSYEQYF,TGTGCCAGCTCACCCAACGAGCTTTACTCCTACGAGCAGTACTTC
many,TRBV19,TRBJ2-7,TRBD1,CASSILPDRNYEQYF,TGTGCCAGTAGTATACTGCCGGACAGGAATTACGAGCAGTACTTC
.,TRBV7-8,TRBJ2-5,.,CASSIPGPDQETQYF,TGTGCCAGCAGCATACCGGGACCAGACCAAGAGACCCAGTACTTC
few,TRBV7-7,TRBJ2-3,.,CASSQDYYTDTQYF,TGTGCCAGCAGCCAGGACTACTACACAGATACGCAGTATTTT
.,TRBV11-2,TRBJ2-5,.,CASSLYTAETQYF,TGTGCCAGCAGCTTATATACCGCAGAGACCCAGTACTTC
.,TRBV2,TRBJ2-7,.,CASSGPRGGLVDEQYF,TGTGCCAGCAGTGGCCCTAGGGGGGGTCTCGTCGACGAGCAGTACTTC
many,TRBV28,TRBJ1-4,TRBD1,CASSQDPTGRVLWEKLFF,TGTGCCAGCAGTCAGGACCCGACAGGGCGAGTCTTATGGGAAAAACTGTTTTTT
many,TRBV5-1,TRBJ2-7,TRBD1,CASSYGTGDYEQYF,TGCGCCAGCAGCTACGGGACAGGGGACTACGAGCAGTACTTC
.,TRBV4-3,TRBJ2-2,.,CASSHGFPRTGELFF,TGCGCCAGCAGCCACGGCTTCCCACGCACCGGGGAGCTGTTTTTT
.,TRBV7-9,TRBJ1-1,.,CASSLSPEAFF,TGTGCCAGCAGCTTATCCCCTGAAGCTTTCTTT
.,TRBV19,TRBJ1-1,.,CASMRGRANTEAFF,TGTGCCAGTATGAGGGGACGGGCGAACACTGAAGCCTTCTTT
.,TRBV24-1,TRBJ2-3,.,CATTQAEADTQYF,TGTGCCACCACCCAGGCGGAGGCAGATACGCAGTATTTT
.,TRBV4-2,TRBJ2-7,TRBD2,CASSHEGPLASGYEQYF,TGTGCCAGCAGCCACGAGGGACCACTAGCGAGCGGCTACGAGCAGTACTTC
.,TRBV13,TRBJ1-1,.,CASSLGSREAFF,TGTGCCAGCAGCCTGGGTTCCCGCGAAGCTTTCTTT
.,TRBV28,TRBJ2-7,.,CASTPPDKTYEQYF,TGTGCCAGCACCCCCCCGGACAAGACCTACGAGCAGTACTTC